This record covers a single TCR beta chain. Its target is not known. Cell sorting was applied to PBMCs, and CD4+ and CD8+ T cells were collected. Germline V gene data show CDR1 as GTSNPN and CDR2 as SVGIG (reference sequence). The CDR3 loop spans 12 amino acids. Deletions cut 5 bases from V and 4 bases from J, with 11 bases between. The data were obtained in a study of CD8+ T cells in alopecia areata. General observations from the study: For lesional scalp, especially alopecia totalis/universalis, clonality was higher than in normal scalp. Scalp sample data also include resident alphabeta T cells from normal skin. With patients, TCR sharing proved less clear than in mice, a difference possibly related to HLA.

cDNA reverse transcribed from extracted RNA served as the sequencing template. Only in-frame clones appear in the TCRdb table, and some are missing; sequencing was by immunoSEQ multiplex PCR. Among about 110,000 clones listed, around 59% were seen once. The receptor's source is a human donor in good health. The sample was CD8+ T cells sorted from blood. V gene TRBV30 combines with J gene TRBJ1-2, with a weak D call TRBD1 (6 bases). CDR3 sequence: CAWLEGGYGYTF. CDR3 DNA: TGTGCCTGGCTGGAGGGGGGCTATGGCTACACCTTC. The full variable domain, in which reference TRBV30 and TRBJ1-2 provide the parts outside the CDR3, is SQTIHQWPATLVQPVGSPLSLECTVEGTSNPNLYWYRQAAGRGLQLLFYSVGIGQISSEVPQNLSASRPQDRQFILSSKKLLLSDSGFYLCAWLEGGYGYTFGSGTRLTVV.